This T cell receptor beta chain was identified in a study of blood T cells in healthy people across ages. Findings of the study overall: Using unsorted PBMCs precluded a conclusive naive versus antigen-experienced comparison.

Germline CDR1 SGHTA, CDR2 FQGTGA. CDR3 length equals 18 residues. The junction had 12 bases not matched to a gene; V was cut back by 1 base and J by 5 bases. As for this clonotype: Its cognate antigen is unknown.

PCR was performed a second time for roughly 7 to 11 cycles using a sample-barcoded 5' primer and a J-beta primer mix. TCRdb redid the calling of the 5' RACE reads with MiXCR, one entry per CDR3 protein. The sample consists of about 1.6 million distinct CDR3 sequences, almost 35% of them appearing once. The sequence was collected from a woman aged 25-40 years in good health. The rearrangement joins TRBV7-3 to TRBJ2-3, with 10 positions matching TRBD1. The sequenced material came from blood. This CDR3 reads CASSLNGPTGGAGDTQYF. In DNA form, the CDR3 reads TGTGCCAGCAGCTTAAACGGTCCGACAGGGGGCGCGGGAGATACGCAGTATTTT.